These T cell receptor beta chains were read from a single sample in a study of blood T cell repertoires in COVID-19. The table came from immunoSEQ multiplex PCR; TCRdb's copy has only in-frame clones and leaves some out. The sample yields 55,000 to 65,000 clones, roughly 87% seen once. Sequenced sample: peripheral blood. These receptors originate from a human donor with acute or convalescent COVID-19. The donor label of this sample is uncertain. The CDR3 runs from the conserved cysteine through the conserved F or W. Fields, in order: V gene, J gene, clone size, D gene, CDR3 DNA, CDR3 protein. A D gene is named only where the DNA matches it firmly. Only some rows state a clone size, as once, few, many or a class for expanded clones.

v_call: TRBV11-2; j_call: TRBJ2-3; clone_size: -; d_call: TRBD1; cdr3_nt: TGTGCCAGCAGCTTACGGACAGGGTGGACAGATACGCAGTATTTT; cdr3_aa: CASSLRTGWTDTQYF
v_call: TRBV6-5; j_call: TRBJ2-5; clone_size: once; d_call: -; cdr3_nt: TGTGCCAGCAGACCCCTCCTACAGGGTGGAGAGACCCAGTACTTC; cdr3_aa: CASRPLLQGGETQYF
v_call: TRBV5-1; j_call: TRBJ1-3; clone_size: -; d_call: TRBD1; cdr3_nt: TGCGCCAGCAGCTTCGGACAGGGCTCAAACACCATATATTTT; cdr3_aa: CASSFGQGSNTIYF
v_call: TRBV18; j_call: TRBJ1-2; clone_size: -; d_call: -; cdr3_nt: TGTGCCAGCTCACCTAGCATTCGGGGGGACTATGGCTACACCTTC; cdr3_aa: CASSPSIRGDYGYTF
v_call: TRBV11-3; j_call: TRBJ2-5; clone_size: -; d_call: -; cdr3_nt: TGTGCCAGCAGCTTAATTTCGGGGTTCCAAGAGACCCAGTACTTC; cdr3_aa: CASSLISGFQETQYF
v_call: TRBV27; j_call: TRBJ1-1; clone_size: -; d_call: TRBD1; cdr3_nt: TGTGCCAGCTGGTACCGGGACAGGCCGAACACTGAAGCTTTCTTT; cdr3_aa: CASWYRDRPNTEAFF
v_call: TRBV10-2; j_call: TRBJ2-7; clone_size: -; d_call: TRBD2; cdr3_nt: TGCGCCAGCAGTGAAGCCCGGACTAGCGGAGGACCTCCTCAGCAGTACTTC; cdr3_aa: CASSEARTSGGPPQQYF
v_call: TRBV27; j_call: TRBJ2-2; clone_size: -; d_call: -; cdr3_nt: TGTGCCAGCAGTTCTTCCGCGAACACCGGGGAGCTGTTTTTT; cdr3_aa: CASSSSANTGELFF
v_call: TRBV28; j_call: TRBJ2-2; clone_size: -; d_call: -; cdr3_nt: TGTGCCAGCCGAAAAGAGGGGGTTACCGGGGAGCTGTTTTTT; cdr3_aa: CASRKEGVTGELFF
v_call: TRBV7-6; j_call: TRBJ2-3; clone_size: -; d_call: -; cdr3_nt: TGTGCCAGCAGCTTAGTGACTAGGGTGGGAGATACGCAGTATTTT; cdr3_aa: CASSLVTRVGDTQYF